The 15 T cell receptor beta chains given below trace back to one sample, sequenced in a study of CXCR3-negative and CXCR3-positive naive CD8 T cells (dated by TCRdb to about 2019). Here is what the overall study found, with its caveats: TRB CDR3s from CXCR3-positive naive cells showed higher hydrophobicity (lower Kidera factor 4), lower energy, and higher strength and volume indices than CXCR3-negative naive cells.

The instrument was a NextSeq 550. The Human TCR Profiling Kit (MiLaboratory) was used to make UMI-labeled 5' RACE TRB cDNA libraries. TCRdb reprocessed the sequencing reads and holds a single record per CDR3 protein sequence, with no DNA. The sample has 130,000 to 150,000 distinct CDR3 sequences on record. The leading ten clones occupy 0.25% to 0.3% of the sample. Their cognate antigens are unknown. The sequenced sample consisted of naive CXCR3+ CD8+ T cells from blood. This specimen's cell subset or site label, per the study, means: CD45RO-CCR7+CD27+CD95- naive CD8+ T cells expressing CXCR3 (TNR3+). These receptors were taken from a human donor in good health. Some clones in this sample may be carry-over from other donors' samples.

The J gene is TRBJ2-1, the V gene TRBV20-1. The CDR3 has 14 amino acids. Germline V gene lookup returns CDR1 DFQATT and CDR2 SNEGSKA (reference sequence). CDR3 amino acids: CSARELESYNEQFF.

The rearrangement links TRBV25-1 to TRBJ2-3; TCRdb selects TRBD2, and the lack of DNA leaves this call unchecked. Looked up from germline, CDR1 is MGHDK and CDR2 is SYGVNS. The CDR3 is made up of 15 amino acids. The CDR3 sequence is CASSEYGLAGDTQYF.

CDR3 loop: CASSPAGLAPPYEQYF. The V call is TRBV12-3 or TRBV12-4, the J call TRBJ2-7; TCRdb indicates TRBD2, and absent DNA this call remains unverified. This CDR3 contains 16 residues.

This rearrangement joins TRBV28 to TRBJ2-1; the D gene TCRdb calls, TRBD2, cannot be checked with no DNA. The germline CDR1 and CDR2 sequences are MDHEN and SYDVKM. CDR3 length: 15 residues. This chain's CDR3 is CASRIGASGYNEQFF.

This chain joins TRBV29-1 and TRBJ1-2; the D call from TCRdb, TRBD1, cannot be confirmed without DNA. The CDR3 sequence is 15 residues long. Germline CDR1 SQVTM, CDR2 ANQGSEA. The CDR3 reads CSVEDSGGNDYGYTF.

The chain carries TRBV19 and TRBJ2-2; the D call of TRBD1 rests on TCRdb alone, since no DNA is present to check it. The V gene's germline CDR1 is LNHDA and CDR2 SQIVND (reference sequence). The CDR3 loop spans 14 amino acids. The CDR3 loop is CASLGTSNTGDLFF.

The J gene is TRBJ2-7, the V gene TRBV29-1; TCRdb's D call, TRBD2, is unchecked because there is no DNA. Germline CDR1 reads SQVTM; CDR2 reads ANQGSEA. This CDR3 has 12 amino acids. CDR3 region: CSILVRPTGQYF.

The rearrangement uses TRBV5-5 and TRBJ2-1; TCRdb's D call, TRBD1, is unchecked because there is no DNA. CDR1 is SGHKS and CDR2 is YYEKEE in the germline V gene (reference sequence). The CDR3 has 14 residues. CDR3 in amino acids: CASTMDRGLDEQFF.

The chain carries TRBV29-1 and TRBJ1-5; the TCRdb D gene call, TRBD1, has no DNA to confirm it. The V gene's germline CDR1 is SQVTM and CDR2 ANQGSEA. The CDR3 spans 11 residues. CDR3 sequence: CSVEDRAGVHF.

The rearrangement joins TRBV20-1 to TRBJ2-7; TCRdb names TRBD2, which stays unverified in the absence of DNA. The CDR3 runs 16 residues. Germline V gives CDR1 DFQATT, CDR2 SNEGSKA (reference sequence). The CDR3 protein is CSARGPLAGVGYEQYF.

This rearrangement joins TRBV28 to TRBJ1-5; no DNA is available, so the TRBD1 call from TCRdb remains unchecked. The germline CDR1 and CDR2 sequences are MDHEN and SYDVKM. The CDR3 covers 15 residues. The CDR3 region is CASQGQSYSNQPQHF.

V is TRBV27 and J is TRBJ1-1. Germline V gene lookup returns CDR1 MNHEY and CDR2 SMNVEV (reference sequence). The CDR3 has 13 amino acids. The CDR3 is CASSENGDTEAFF.

The rearrangement uses TRBV7-9 and TRBJ2-7; TCRdb names TRBD1, which stays unverified in the absence of DNA. Per the germline V gene, CDR1 is SEHNR and CDR2 is FQNEAQ (reference sequence). The CDR3 loop spans 15 amino acids. This CDR3 reads CASSSPQGALSEQYF.

V and J are TRBV9 and TRBJ2-1. CDR1 and CDR2 (germline): SGDLS, YYNGEE. The CDR3 loop spans 11 amino acids. CDR3 loop: CASSVANEQFF.

This sequence joins TRBV29-1 and TRBJ2-6; the TCRdb D gene call, TRBD1, has no DNA to confirm it. The CDR3 contains 15 residues. Germline loops: CDR1 SQVTM, CDR2 ANQGSEA. The CDR3 loop is CSVAQGAPEANVLTF.